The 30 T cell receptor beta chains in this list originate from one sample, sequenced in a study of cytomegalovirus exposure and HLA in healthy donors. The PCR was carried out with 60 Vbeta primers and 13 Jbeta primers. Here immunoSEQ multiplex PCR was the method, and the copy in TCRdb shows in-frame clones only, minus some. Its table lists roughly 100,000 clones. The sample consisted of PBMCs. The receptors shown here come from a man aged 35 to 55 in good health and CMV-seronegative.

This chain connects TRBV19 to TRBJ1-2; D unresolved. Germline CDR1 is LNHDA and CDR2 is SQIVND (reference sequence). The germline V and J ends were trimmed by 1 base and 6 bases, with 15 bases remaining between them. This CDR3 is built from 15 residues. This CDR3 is CASSIGYGTGDGYTF. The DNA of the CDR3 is TGTGCCAGTAGTATAGGCTATGGAACGGGTGATGGCTACACCTTC.

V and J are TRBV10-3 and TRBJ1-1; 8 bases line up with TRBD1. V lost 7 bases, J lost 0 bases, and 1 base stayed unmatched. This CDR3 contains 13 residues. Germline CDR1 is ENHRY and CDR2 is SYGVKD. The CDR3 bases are TGTGCCATCAAGGGACAGGTGAACACTGAAGCTTTCTTT. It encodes CAIKGQVNTEAFF.

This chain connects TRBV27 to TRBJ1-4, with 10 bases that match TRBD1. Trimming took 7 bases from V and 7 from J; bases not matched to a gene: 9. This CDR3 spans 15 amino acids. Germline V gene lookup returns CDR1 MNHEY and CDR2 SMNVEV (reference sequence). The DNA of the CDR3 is TGTGCCAGCACCGGGGTCGGGACAGGGGTTGAAAAACTGTTTTTT. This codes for CASTGVGTGVEKLFF.

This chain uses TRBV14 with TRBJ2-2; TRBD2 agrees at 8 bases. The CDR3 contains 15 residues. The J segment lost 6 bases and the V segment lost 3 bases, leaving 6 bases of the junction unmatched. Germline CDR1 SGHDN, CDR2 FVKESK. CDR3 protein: CASSQPTGGPGELFF. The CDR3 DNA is TGTGCCAGCAGCCAGCCCACGGGAGGGCCCGGGGAGCTGTTTTTT.

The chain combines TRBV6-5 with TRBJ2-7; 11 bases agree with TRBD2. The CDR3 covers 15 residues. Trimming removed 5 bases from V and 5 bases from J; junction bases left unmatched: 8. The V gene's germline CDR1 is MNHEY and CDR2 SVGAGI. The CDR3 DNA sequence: TGTGCCAGCAGTCTTAGCGGGAGGGCCTCGCACGAGCAGTACTTC. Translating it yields CASSLSGRASHEQYF.

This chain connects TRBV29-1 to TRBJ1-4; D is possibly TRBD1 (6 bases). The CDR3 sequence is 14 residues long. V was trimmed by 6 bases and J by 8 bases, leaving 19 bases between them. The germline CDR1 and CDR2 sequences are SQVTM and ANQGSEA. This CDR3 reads CSVGKTGYEEKLFF. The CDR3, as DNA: TGCAGCGTAGGAAAAACAGGGTATGAAGAAAAACTGTTTTTT.

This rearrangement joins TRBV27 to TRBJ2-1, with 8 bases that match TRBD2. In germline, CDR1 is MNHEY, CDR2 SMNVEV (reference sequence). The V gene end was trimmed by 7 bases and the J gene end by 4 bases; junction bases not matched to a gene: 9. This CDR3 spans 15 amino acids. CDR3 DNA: TGTGCCAGCACCCCACCGGGACTAGGGTACAATGAGCAGTTCTTC. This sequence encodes CASTPPGLGYNEQFF.

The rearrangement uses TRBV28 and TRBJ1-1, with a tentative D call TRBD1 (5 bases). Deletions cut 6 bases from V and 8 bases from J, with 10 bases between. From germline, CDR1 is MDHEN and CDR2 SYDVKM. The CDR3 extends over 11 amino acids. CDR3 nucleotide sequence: TGTGCCAGCAGCAGGGACTTGGAAGCTTTCTTT. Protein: CASSRDLEAFF.

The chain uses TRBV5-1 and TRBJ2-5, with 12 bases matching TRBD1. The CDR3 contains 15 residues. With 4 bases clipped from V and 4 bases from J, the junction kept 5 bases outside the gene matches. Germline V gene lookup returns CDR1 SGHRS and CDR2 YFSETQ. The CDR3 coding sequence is TGCGCCAGCAGCAAGGGACAGGGGGCAGGAGAGACCCAGTACTTC. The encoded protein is CASSKGQGAGETQYF.

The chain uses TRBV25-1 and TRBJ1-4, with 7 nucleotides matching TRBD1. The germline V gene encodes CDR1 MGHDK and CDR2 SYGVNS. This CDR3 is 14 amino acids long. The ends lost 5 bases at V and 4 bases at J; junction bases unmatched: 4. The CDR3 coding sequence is TGTGCCAGCAGTCAGGACAGGCGTAATGAAAAACTGTTTTTT. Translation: CASSQDRRNEKLFF.

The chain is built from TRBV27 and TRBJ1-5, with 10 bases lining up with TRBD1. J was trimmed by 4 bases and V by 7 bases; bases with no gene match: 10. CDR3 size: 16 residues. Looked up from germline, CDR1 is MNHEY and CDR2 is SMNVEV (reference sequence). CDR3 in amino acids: CASNRGGQGINQPQHF. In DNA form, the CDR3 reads TGTGCCAGCAACAGGGGGGGACAGGGGATTAATCAGCCCCAGCATTTT.

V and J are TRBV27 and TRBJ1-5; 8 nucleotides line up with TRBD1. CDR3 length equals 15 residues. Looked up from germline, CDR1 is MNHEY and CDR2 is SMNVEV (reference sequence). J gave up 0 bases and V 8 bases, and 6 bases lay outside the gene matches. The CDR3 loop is CASGFGQGSNQPQHF. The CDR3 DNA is TGTGCCAGCGGGTTCGGACAGGGTAGCAATCAGCCCCAGCATTTT.

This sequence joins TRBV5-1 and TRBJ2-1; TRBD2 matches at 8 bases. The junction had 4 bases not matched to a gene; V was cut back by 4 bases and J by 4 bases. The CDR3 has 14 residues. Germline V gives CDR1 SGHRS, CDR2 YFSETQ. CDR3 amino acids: CASSRGLEYNEQFF. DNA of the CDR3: TGCGCCAGCAGCCGGGGACTAGAGTACAATGAGCAGTTCTTC.

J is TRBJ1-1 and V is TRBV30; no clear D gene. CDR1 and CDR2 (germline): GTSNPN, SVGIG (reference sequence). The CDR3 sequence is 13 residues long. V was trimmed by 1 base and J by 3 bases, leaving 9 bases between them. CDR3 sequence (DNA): TGTGCCTGGAGTGACTCAGGTGACACTGAAGCTTTCTTT. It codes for CAWSDSGDTEAFF.

CDR3 sequence reads: CASSHPGTGGARRGGYTF. The CDR3 nucleotides read TGCGCCAGCAGCCACCCCGGGACAGGGGGCGCCAGAAGGGGTGGCTACACCTTC. The gene calls are TRBV4-1 and TRBJ1-2; 12 bases are a match to TRBD1. CDR3 length: 18 residues. Germline V gene data show CDR1 as MGHRA and CDR2 as YSYEKL. V was pared by 3 bases and J by 7 bases, with 15 bases of the junction left unmatched.

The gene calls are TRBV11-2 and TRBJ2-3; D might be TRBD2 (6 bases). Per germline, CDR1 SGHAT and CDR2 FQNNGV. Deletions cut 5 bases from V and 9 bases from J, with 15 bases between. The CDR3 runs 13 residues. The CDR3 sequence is CASSPTRDSTQYF. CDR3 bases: TGTGCCAGCAGCCCGACGCGGGACTCAACGCAGTATTTT.

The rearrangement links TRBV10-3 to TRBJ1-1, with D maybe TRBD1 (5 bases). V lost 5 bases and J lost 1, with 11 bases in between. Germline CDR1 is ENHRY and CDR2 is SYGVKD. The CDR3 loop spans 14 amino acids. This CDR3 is CAISPDTSNTEAFF. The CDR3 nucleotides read TGTGCCATCAGTCCGGACACCTCGAACACTGAAGCTTTCTTT.

The CDR3 here is CASSIGLEVLGNTEAFF. CDR3 coding DNA: TGTGCCAGTAGTATAGGCTTGGAGGTTCTGGGGAACACTGAAGCTTTCTTT. The V call is TRBV19, the J call TRBJ1-1; D not certain. This CDR3 is 17 amino acids long. Per the germline V gene, CDR1 is LNHDA and CDR2 is SQIVND (reference sequence). The V end was cut by 1 base, the J end by 1 base, with 16 bases between.

CDR3 sequence (DNA): TGTGCCAGCAGTCCCCCTCGTGGGGCCAACGTCCTGACTTTC. This codes for CASSPPRGANVLTF. This rearrangement joins TRBV28 to TRBJ2-6; D remains ambiguous. The CDR3 is 14 amino acids. Germline loops: CDR1 MDHEN, CDR2 SYDVKM. V lost 5 bases and J lost 3, with 8 bases in between.

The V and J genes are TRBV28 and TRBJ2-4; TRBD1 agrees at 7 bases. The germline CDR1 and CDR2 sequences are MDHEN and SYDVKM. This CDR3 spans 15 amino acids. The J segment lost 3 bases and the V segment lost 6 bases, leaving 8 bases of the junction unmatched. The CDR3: CASRSSGQYKNIQYF. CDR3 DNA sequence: TGTGCCAGCAGGTCCTCGGGACAGTACAAAAACATTCAGTACTTC.

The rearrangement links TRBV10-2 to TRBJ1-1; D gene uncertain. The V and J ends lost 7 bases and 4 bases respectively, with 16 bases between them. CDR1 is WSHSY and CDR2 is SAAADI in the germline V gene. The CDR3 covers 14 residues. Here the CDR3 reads CASTQDGSGTEAFF. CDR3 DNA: TGCGCCAGCACCCAGGATGGCAGTGGCACTGAAGCTTTCTTT.

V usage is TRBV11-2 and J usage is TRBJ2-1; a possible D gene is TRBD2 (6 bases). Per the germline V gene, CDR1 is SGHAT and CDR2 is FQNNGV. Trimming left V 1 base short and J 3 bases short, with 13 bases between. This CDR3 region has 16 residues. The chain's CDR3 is CASSLGENSGYNEQFF. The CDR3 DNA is TGTGCCAGCAGCTTAGGTGAGAATAGCGGCTACAATGAGCAGTTCTTC.

CDR3 coding DNA: TGTGCCAGCAGTCTGACAGGGATTAGCCCAGATACGCAGTATTTT. This encodes CASSLTGISPDTQYF. The gene calls are TRBV6-5 and TRBJ2-3; 7 nucleotides match TRBD1. This CDR3 contains 15 residues. After removal of 5 bases from V and 4 bases from J, the junction contained 9 bases not matched to a gene. Germline lookup yields CDR1 MNHEY and CDR2 SVGAGI.

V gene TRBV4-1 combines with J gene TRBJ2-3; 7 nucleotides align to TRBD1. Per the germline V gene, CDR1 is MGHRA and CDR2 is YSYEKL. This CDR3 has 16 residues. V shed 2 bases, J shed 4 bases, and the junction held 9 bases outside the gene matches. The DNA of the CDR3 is TGCGCCAGCAGCCAACGGTCAGACAGGGCCCCAGATACGCAGTATTTT. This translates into CASSQRSDRAPDTQYF.

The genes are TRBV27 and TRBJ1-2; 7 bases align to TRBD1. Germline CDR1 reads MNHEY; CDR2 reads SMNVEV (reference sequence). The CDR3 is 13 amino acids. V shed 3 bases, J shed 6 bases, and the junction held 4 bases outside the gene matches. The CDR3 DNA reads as TGTGCCAGCAGTTTCGACAGGGAGAATGGCTACACCTTC. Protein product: CASSFDRENGYTF.

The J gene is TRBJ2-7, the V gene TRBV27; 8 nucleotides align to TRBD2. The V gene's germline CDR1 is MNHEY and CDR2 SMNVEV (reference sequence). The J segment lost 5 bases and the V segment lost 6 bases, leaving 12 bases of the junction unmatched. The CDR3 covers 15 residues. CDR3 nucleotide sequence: TGTGCCAGCAGGACAGCGGGGGCCCCCCCCGACGAGCAGTACTTC. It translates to CASRTAGAPPDEQYF.

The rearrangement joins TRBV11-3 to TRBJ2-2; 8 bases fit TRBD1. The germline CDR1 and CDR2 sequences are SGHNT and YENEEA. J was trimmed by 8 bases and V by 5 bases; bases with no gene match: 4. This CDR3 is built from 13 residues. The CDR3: CASSPRQGGELFF. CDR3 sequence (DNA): TGTGCCAGCAGCCCCCGACAGGGGGGGGAGCTGTTTTTT.

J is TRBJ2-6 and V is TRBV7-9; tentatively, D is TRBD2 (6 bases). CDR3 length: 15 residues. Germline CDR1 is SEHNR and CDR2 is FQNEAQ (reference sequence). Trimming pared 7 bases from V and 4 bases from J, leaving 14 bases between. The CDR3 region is CASTAGSVGANVLTF. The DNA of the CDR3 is TGTGCCAGCACGGCGGGGTCGGTCGGGGCCAACGTCCTGACTTTC.

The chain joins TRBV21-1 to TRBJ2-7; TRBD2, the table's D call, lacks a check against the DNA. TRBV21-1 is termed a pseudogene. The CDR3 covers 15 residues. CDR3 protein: CASSSISGRGSAQYF. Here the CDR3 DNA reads TGTGCCAGCAGCAGTATTAGCGGGAGGGGGTCAGCGCAGTACTTC.

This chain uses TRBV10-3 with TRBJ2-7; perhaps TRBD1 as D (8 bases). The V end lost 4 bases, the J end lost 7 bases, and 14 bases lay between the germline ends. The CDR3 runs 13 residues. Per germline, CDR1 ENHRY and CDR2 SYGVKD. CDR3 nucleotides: TGTGCCATCAGTGGACAGGGGAGGGGGGAGCAGTACTTC. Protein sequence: CAISGQGRGEQYF.